The text below deals with one TCR beta chain. This specimen belongs to a study of OX40 agonist ivuxolimab in advanced cancers. Germline CDR1 is MDHEN and CDR2 is SYDVKM. V dropped 5 bases and J dropped 3 bases, with 19 bases sitting between them. CDR3 length: 16 residues. Profiling relied on immunoSEQ multiplex PCR, and the TCRdb table lists in-frame clones only, not all of them. The repertoire includes 75,000 to 100,000 clones, 92% of them detected once, and around 3.3% sits in the top ten. Drawing of blood for sampling happened at baseline, at cycle 4 day 1, and at cycle 7 day 1. Sequencing was performed on CD4+ or CD8+ T cells sorted from blood, taken in a trial of the OX40 agonist ivuxolimab. V is TRBV28 and J is TRBJ1-2; D remains unclear. The receptor's source is an adult with an advanced solid tumor such as melanoma, head and neck, liver or kidney cancer. The CDR3 DNA follows: TGTGCCAGCAGTCAGAGTGCAGACGGAGAATACTATGGCTACACCTTC. It translates to CASSQSADGEYYGYTF.